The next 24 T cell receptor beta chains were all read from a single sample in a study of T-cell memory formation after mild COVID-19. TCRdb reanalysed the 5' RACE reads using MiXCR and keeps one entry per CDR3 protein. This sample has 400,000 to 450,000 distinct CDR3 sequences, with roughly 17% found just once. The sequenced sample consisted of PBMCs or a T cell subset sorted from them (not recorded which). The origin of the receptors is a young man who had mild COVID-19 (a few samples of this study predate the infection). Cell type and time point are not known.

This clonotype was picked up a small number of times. Written as DNA, the CDR3 is TGTGCCAGCAGCTCCAGCGGCCTCGAAGCTTTCTTT. Protein: CASSSSGLEAFF. V is TRBV7-8 and J is TRBJ1-1; D ambiguous. Trimming pared 4 bases from V and 8 bases from J, leaving 11 bases between. The CDR3 length is 12 residues. Germline V lookup: CDR1 SGHVS, CDR2 FQNEAQ. The complete variable domain, with remaining parts taken from reference TRBV7-8 and TRBJ1-1, reads GAGVSQSPRYKVAKRGQDVALRCDPISGHVSLFWYQQALGQGPEFLTYFQNEAQLDKSGLPSDRFFAERPEGSVSTLKIQRTQQEDSAVYLCASSSSGLEAFFGQGTRLTVV.

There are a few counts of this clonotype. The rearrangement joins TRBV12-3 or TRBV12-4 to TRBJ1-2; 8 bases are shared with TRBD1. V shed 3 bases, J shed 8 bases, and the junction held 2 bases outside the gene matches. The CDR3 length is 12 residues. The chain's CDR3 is CASSLTGEGYTF. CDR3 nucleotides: TGTGCCAGCAGTTTGACAGGGGAAGGCTACACCTTC.

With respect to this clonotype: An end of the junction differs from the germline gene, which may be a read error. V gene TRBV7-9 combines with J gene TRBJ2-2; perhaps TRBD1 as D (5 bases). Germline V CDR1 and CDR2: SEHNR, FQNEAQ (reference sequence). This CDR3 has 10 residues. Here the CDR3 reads CAGRAGELFF. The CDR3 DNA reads TGTGCCGGCAGGGCCGGGGAGCTGTTTTTT.

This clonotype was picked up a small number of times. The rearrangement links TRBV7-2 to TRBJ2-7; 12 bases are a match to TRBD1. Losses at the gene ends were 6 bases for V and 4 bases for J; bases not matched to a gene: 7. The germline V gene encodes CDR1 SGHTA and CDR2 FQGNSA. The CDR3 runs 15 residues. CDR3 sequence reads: CASRLGQGAFYEQYV. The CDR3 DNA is TGTGCCAGCAGGCTGGGACAGGGGGCCTTTTACGAGCAGTACGTC.

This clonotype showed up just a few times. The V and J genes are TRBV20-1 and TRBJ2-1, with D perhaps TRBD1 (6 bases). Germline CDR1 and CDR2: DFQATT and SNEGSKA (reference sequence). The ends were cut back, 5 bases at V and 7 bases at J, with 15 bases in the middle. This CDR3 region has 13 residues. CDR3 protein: CSARTPGVNEQFF. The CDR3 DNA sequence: TGCAGTGCTCGAACCCCAGGGGTGAATGAGCAGTTCTTC.

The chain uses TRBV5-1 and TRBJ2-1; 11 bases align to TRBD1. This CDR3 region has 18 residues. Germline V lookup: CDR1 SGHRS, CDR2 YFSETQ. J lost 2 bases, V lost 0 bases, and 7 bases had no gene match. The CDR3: CASSLGDRGSRTYNEQFF. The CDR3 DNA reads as TGCGCCAGCAGCTTGGGGGACAGGGGGTCGAGGACCTACAATGAGCAGTTCTTC.

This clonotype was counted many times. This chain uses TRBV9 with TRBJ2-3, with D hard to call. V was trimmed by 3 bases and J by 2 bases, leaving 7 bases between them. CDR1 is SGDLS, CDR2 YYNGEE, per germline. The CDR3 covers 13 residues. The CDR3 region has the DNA TGTGCCAGCAGCGACAGAAACACAGATACGCAGTATTTT. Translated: CASSDRNTDTQYF.

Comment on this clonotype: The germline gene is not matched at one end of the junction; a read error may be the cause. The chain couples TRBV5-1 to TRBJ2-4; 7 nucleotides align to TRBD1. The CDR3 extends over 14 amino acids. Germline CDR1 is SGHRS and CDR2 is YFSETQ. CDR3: CTSSFGTAGNIQYF. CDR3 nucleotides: TGCACCAGCAGCTTCGGGACAGCAGGGAACATTCAGTACTTC.

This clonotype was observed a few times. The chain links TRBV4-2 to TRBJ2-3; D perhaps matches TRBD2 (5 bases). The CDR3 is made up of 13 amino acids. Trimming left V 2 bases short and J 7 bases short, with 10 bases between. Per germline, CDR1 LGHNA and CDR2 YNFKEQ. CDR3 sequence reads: CASSQTLANTQYF. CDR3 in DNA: TGTGCCAGCAGCCAAACCCTAGCAAATACGCAGTATTTT.

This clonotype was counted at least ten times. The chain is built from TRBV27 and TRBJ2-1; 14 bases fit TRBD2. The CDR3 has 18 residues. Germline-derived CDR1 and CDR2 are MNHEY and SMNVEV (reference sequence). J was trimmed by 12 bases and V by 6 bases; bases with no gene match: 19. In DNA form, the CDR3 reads TGTGCCAGCAGCACCTACGGGACGCAGACTAGCGGGGGGGCCACGCAGTTCTTC. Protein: CASSTYGTQTSGGATQFF.

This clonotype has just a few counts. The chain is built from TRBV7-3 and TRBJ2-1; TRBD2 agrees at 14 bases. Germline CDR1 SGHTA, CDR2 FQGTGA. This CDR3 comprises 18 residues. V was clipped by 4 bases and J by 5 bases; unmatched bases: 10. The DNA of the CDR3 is TGTGCCAGCAGCTCAGGACTAGCGGGGGGTCTCAACAACAATGAGCAGTTCTTC. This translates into CASSSGLAGGLNNNEQFF. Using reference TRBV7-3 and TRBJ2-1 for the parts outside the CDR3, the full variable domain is GAGVSQTPSNKVTEKGKYVELRCDPISGHTALYWYRQSLGQGPEFLIYFQGTGAADDSGLPNDRFFAVRPEGSVSTLKIQRTERGDSAVYLCASSSGLAGGLNNNEQFFGPGTRLTVL.

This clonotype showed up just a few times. The CDR3: CASSLARRAFF. In DNA, the CDR3 is TGTGCCAGCAGTTTAGCCCGGAGGGCTTTCTTT. This chain connects TRBV12-3 or TRBV12-4 to TRBJ1-1; D gene uncertain. This CDR3 spans 11 amino acids. V was trimmed by 0 bases and J by 11 bases, leaving 7 bases between them.

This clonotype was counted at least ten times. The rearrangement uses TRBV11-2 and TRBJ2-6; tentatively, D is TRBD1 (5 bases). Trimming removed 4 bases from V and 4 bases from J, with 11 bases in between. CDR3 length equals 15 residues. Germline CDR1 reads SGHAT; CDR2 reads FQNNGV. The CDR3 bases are TGTGCCAGCAGCTCCCAGGGTAGCGGGGCCAACGTCCTGACTTTC. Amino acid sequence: CASSSQGSGANVLTF.

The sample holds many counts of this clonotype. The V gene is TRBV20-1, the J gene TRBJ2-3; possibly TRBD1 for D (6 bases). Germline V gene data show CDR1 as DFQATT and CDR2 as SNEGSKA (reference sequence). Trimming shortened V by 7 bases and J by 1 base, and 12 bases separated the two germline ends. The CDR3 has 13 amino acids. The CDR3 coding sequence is TGCAGTGTCCCGACAGGTGGCACAGATACGCAGTATTTT. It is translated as CSVPTGGTDTQYF.

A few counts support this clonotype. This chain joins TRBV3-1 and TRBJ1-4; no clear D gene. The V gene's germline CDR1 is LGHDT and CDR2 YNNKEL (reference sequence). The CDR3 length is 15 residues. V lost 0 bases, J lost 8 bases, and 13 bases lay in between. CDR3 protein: CASSQDGMFQEKLFF. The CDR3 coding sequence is TGTGCCAGCAGCCAAGACGGTATGTTCCAGGAAAAACTGTTTTTT.

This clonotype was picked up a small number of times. In DNA form, the CDR3 reads TGTGCCACCAGCAGAGATGAGGCAGGGCCCTACGAGCAGTACTTC. Residues: CATSRDEAGPYEQYF. The chain combines TRBV15 with TRBJ2-7; the D gene is possibly TRBD1 (5 bases). This CDR3 spans 15 amino acids. V was shortened by 0 bases and J by 2 bases, with 11 bases between the two germline ends. Germline-derived CDR1 and CDR2 are LNHNV and YYDKDF (reference sequence).

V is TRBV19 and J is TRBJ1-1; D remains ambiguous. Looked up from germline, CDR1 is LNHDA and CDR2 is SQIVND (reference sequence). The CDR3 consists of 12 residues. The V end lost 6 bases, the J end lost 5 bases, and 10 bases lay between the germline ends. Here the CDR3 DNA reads TGTGCCAGTAGACCTCCGGGGACTGAAGCTTTCTTT. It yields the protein CASRPPGTEAFF.

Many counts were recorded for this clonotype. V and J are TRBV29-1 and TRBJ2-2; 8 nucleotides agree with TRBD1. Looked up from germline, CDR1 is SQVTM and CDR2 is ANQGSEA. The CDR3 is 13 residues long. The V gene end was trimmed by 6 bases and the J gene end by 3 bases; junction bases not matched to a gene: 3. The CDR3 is CSVQGADTGELFF. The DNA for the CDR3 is TGCAGCGTCCAGGGGGCGGACACCGGGGAGCTGTTTTTT.

This CDR3 is CASSLREREAFF. CDR3 nucleotide sequence: TGTGCCAGCAGCTTAAGGGAGCGTGAAGCTTTCTTT. The chain joins TRBV7-8 to TRBJ1-1; D is unclear. CDR3 length equals 12 residues. From germline, CDR1 is SGHVS and CDR2 FQNEAQ. V was clipped by 2 bases and J by 7 bases, with 8 bases between them.

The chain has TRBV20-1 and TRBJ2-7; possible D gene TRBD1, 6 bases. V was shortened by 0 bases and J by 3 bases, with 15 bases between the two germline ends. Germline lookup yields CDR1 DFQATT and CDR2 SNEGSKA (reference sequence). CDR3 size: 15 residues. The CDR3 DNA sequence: TGCAGTGCTAGAGATCTACAGGGTTTGGACTACGAGCAGTACTTC. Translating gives CSARDLQGLDYEQYF.

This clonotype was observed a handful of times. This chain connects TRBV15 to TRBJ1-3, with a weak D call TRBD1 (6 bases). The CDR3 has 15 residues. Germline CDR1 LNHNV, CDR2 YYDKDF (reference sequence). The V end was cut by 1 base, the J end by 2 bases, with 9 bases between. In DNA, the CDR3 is TGTGCCACCAGCAGAGTCAGGGGCGCTGGAAACACCATATATTTT. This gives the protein CATSRVRGAGNTIYF. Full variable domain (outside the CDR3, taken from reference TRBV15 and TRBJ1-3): DAMVIQNPRYQVTQFGKPVTLSCSQTLNHNVMYWYQQKSSQAPKLLFHYYDKDFNNEADTPDNFQSRRPNTSFCFLDIRSPGLGDTAMYLCATSRVRGAGNTIYFGEGSWLTVV.

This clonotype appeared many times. CDR3 nucleotides: TGCGCCAGCAGCCCCCCAGAGGCGGGGGCTTTAGATGAGCAGTTCTTC. This gives the protein CASSPPEAGALDEQFF. The gene calls are TRBV5-1 and TRBJ2-1, with D possibly being TRBD2 (7 bases). The CDR3 contains 16 residues. Germline CDR1 and CDR2: SGHRS and YFSETQ. With 4 bases removed from V and 8 bases from J, the gap between germline ends came to 22 bases.

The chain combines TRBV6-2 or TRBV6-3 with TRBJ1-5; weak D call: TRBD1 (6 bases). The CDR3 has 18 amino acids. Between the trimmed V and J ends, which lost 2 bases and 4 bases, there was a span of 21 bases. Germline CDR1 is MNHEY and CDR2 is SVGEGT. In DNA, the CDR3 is TGTGCCAGCAGTTACAGAGGGTACGGGACAAGGCAAAATCAGCCCCAGCATTTT. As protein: CASSYRGYGTRQNQPQHF.

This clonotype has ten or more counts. CDR3 in DNA: TGCGCCAGCAGCTTGGGACAGGGTGGTGAAGCTTTCTTT. It encodes CASSLGQGGEAFF. This chain links TRBV5-1 with TRBJ1-1, with 7 bases fitting TRBD1. J gave up 7 bases and V 0 bases, and 3 bases lay outside the gene matches. The germline V gene has CDR1 SGHRS and CDR2 YFSETQ. CDR3 size: 13 residues.